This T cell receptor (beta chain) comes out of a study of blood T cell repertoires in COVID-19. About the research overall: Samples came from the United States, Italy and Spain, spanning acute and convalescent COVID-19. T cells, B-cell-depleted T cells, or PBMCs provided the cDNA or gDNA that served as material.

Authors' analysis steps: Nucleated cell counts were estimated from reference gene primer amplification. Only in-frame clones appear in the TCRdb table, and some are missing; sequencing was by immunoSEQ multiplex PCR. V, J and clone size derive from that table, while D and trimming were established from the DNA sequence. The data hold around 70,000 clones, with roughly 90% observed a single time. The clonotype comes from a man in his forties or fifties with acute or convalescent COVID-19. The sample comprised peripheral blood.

For the CDR3, the DNA is TGTGCCAGCAGACTGGACAGCTCCTACGAGCAGTACTTC. It specifies CASRLDSSYEQYF. The J gene is TRBJ2-7, the V gene TRBV7-9; D may be TRBD1 (6 bases). Germline V gene lookup returns CDR1 SEHNR and CDR2 FQNEAQ (reference sequence). CDR3 size: 13 residues. V lost 6 bases to trimming and J lost 0 bases, with 9 bases between them.